The 3 T cell receptor beta chains given below trace back to one sample, sequenced in a study of blood T cell repertoires in COVID-19. Profiled with immunoSEQ multiplex PCR; TCRdb holds only in-frame clones, not every one. This table holds approximately 100,000 clones, roughly four fifths found once. The sequenced material came from peripheral blood. Receptors were obtained from a human donor in a cohort sampled during active COVID-19.

V is TRBV19 and J is TRBJ1-2, with a possible D match to TRBD1 (6 bases). The ends were cut back, 4 bases at V and 2 bases at J, with 11 bases in the middle. Germline CDR1 and CDR2: LNHDA and SQIVND (reference sequence). This CDR3 spans 14 amino acids. In DNA, the CDR3 is TGTGCCAGTAGTACTGGACAGCAGAACTATGGCTACACCTTC. Translated, it gives CASSTGQQNYGYTF.

This chain links TRBV6-5 with TRBJ2-5; 8 positions agree with TRBD1. J gave up 4 bases and V 11 bases, and 9 bases lay outside the gene matches. This CDR3 contains 13 residues. The germline V gene encodes CDR1 MNHEY and CDR2 SVGAGI. The CDR3 DNA reads TGTGCCGGAACGACAGGGGCCGGAGAGACCCAGTACTTC. Its translation is CAGTTGAGETQYF.

The chain has TRBV6-4 and TRBJ2-2; the D gene is possibly TRBD2 (6 bases). The V end lost 3 bases, the J end lost 3 bases, and 14 bases lay between the germline ends. Germline CDR1 and CDR2: MRHNA and SNTAGT. The CDR3 contains 16 residues. CDR3 residues: CASSDHGGADTGELFF. For the CDR3, the DNA is TGTGCCAGCAGTGATCACGGGGGAGCGGACACCGGGGAGCTGTTTTTT.